The 18 T cell receptor beta chains in this list originate from one sample, sequenced in a study of T-cell reconstitution after alpha-beta-depleted transplantation in children. Unique molecular identifiers were used to barcode this TCRbeta library. TCRdb reprocessed the PCR reads via MiXCR and lists one record per CDR3 protein. The table includes about 980,000 distinct CDR3 sequences, around 30% detected once. This material consisted of PBMCs, mostly from graft donor cells, taken 360 days after TCRalphabeta/CD19-depleted stem cell transplant. The origin of the receptors is a boy in the first two years of life who had a stem cell transplant for SCID, so the T cells may come from the graft donor.

The CDR3 nucleotides read TGTGCCAGCAGCTTAGTCGGTTCCCCGAACACTGAAGCTTTCTTT. It yields the protein CASSLVGSPNTEAFF. The chain is built from TRBV11-2 and TRBJ1-1; D is unresolved. The CDR3 has 15 amino acids. The V and J ends lost 1 base and 1 base respectively, with 10 bases between them. CDR1 is SGHAT and CDR2 is FQNNGV in the germline V gene. Complete variable domain (other parts from reference TRBV11-2 and TRBJ1-1): EAGVAQSPRYKIIEKRQSVAFWCNPISGHATLYWYQQILGQGPKLLIQFQNNGVVDDSQLPKDRFSAERLKGVDSTLKIQPAKLEDSAVYLCASSLVGSPNTEAFFGQGTRLTVV.

This clonotype has only a few counts. The chain employs TRBV20-1 and TRBJ1-1; D may be TRBD1 (5 bases). Germline V gives CDR1 DFQATT, CDR2 SNEGSKA (reference sequence). Trimming removed 3 bases at V and 1 base at J, with 12 bases between. This CDR3 is 14 amino acids long. The CDR3 sequence: CSASHDSENTEAFF. CDR3 coding DNA: TGCAGTGCTAGCCATGACAGTGAGAACACTGAAGCTTTCTTT.

The V call is TRBV4-2, the J call TRBJ1-2; TRBD1 matches at 10 bases. With V trimmed by 0 bases and J by 4 bases, 8 bases remained unmatched. The germline V gene has CDR1 LGHNA and CDR2 YNFKEQ. This CDR3 contains 17 residues. The CDR3 nucleotides are TGTGCCAGCAGCCAAGAATTGGACAGGGGGATGACCTATGGCTACACCTTC. As protein: CASSQELDRGMTYGYTF.

The chain links TRBV5-1 to TRBJ2-7; perhaps D is TRBD1 or TRBD2 (6 bases each). Trimming cost V 0 bases and J 4 bases, with 14 bases left between them. This CDR3 is 15 amino acids long. Germline CDR1 reads SGHRS; CDR2 reads YFSETQ. The CDR3 DNA follows: TGCGCCAGCAGCTTGGATCCGGGGGCAACGTACGAGCAGTACTTC. Protein product: CASSLDPGATYEQYF.

The chain employs TRBV5-1 and TRBJ1-4, with 7 bases lining up with TRBD1. Losses at the gene ends were 5 bases for V and 3 bases for J; bases not matched to a gene: 7. Germline loops: CDR1 SGHRS, CDR2 YFSETQ. The CDR3 has 15 amino acids. The CDR3 DNA is TGCGCCAGCAGGAAGCAACAGGGGCCTAATGAAAAACTGTTTTTT. Translated, it gives CASRKQQGPNEKLFF.

The chain employs TRBV4-3 and TRBJ2-3; perhaps TRBD2 as D (6 bases). The CDR3 contains 16 residues. Germline V gene sequence: CDR1 LGHNA, CDR2 YSLEER. V gave up 2 bases and J gave up 2 bases, with 14 bases separating them. For the CDR3, the DNA is TGCGCCAGCAGCCAATGGAGGGGAGCTCCCACAGATACGCAGTATTTT. Protein: CASSQWRGAPTDTQYF.

This clonotype was counted a few times. The genes are TRBV4-2 and TRBJ2-1, with D hard to call. Trimming stripped 1 base from V and 8 bases from J, with 15 bases between. The CDR3 length is 15 residues. Germline V gene data show CDR1 as LGHNA and CDR2 as YNFKEQ. Here the CDR3 DNA reads TGTGCCAGCAGCCAAGTGGACCCCGCTACACATGAGCAGTTCTTC. Translated, it gives CASSQVDPATHEQFF.

For the CDR3, the DNA is TGTGCCACCAGCAGAGCGCCAGGGTACCCAAAAAACATTCAGTACTTC. Protein sequence: CATSRAPGYPKNIQYF. The V gene is TRBV15, the J gene TRBJ2-4, with D possibly being TRBD1 (5 bases). The CDR3 runs 16 residues. V was pared by 1 base and J by 4 bases, with 14 bases between. CDR1 is LNHNV, CDR2 YYDKDF, per germline (reference sequence). The variable domain in full, completed from reference TRBV15 and TRBJ2-4, reads DAMVIQNPRYQVTQFGKPVTLSCSQTLNHNVMYWYQQKSSQAPKLLFHYYDKDFNNEADTPDNFQSRRPNTSFCFLDIRSPGLGDTAMYLCATSRAPGYPKNIQYFGAGTRLSVL.

V usage is TRBV5-5 and J usage is TRBJ1-3; D is undetermined. V was shortened by 1 base and J by 1 base, with 9 bases between the two germline ends. Germline V gene data show CDR1 as SGHKS and CDR2 as YYEKEE (reference sequence). CDR3 size: 15 residues. The CDR3 loop is CASSLTDKSGNTIYF. For the CDR3, the DNA is TGTGCCAGCAGCTTGACAGACAAATCTGGAAACACCATATATTTT.

There are a few counts of this clonotype. The chain combines TRBV15 with TRBJ2-3, with D maybe TRBD2 (5 bases). From germline, CDR1 is LNHNV and CDR2 YYDKDF (reference sequence). This CDR3 is built from 14 residues. The ends were cut back, 4 bases at V and 10 bases at J, with 18 bases in the middle. This CDR3 is CATSTRSPTGAQYF. The CDR3 bases are TGTGCCACCAGCACCAGATCACCGACCGGGGCGCAGTATTTT. The whole variable domain, filled in from reference TRBV15 and TRBJ2-3, reads DAMVIQNPRYQVTQFGKPVTLSCSQTLNHNVMYWYQQKSSQAPKLLFHYYDKDFNNEADTPDNFQSRRPNTSFCFLDIRSPGLGDTAMYLCATSTRSPTGAQYFGPGTRLTVL.

This chain joins TRBV28 and TRBJ2-2; D not certain. CDR3 length equals 16 residues. V gave up 8 bases and J gave up 2 bases, with 18 bases separating them. The germline V gene encodes CDR1 MDHEN and CDR2 SYDVKM. The CDR3: CASAFSLSYNTGELFF. In nucleotides, the CDR3 is TGTGCCAGCGCTTTCTCCCTCTCTTACAACACCGGGGAGCTGTTTTTT.

The V gene is TRBV12-3 or TRBV12-4, the J gene TRBJ2-1; D gene uncertain. The CDR3 is made up of 16 amino acids. Trimming stripped 7 bases from V and 0 bases from J, with 16 bases between. CDR3 DNA: TGTGCCAGCAACCCCCTCGGCCAGAGCTCCTACAATGAGCAGTTCTTC. Amino acids: CASNPLGQSSYNEQFF.

This clonotype was seen more than once but under ten times. The V gene is TRBV10-3, the J gene TRBJ2-2; 10 bases match TRBD1. The V and J ends lost 10 bases and 6 bases, in that order; junction bases with no gene match: 14. Per the germline V gene, CDR1 is ENHRY and CDR2 is SYGVKD. The CDR3 consists of 16 residues. The CDR3 nucleotides are TGTGCCACCCGTCCACGGGACAGGGGAATCGCCGGGGAGCTGTTTTTT. It is translated as CATRPRDRGIAGELFF.

Only one count was recorded for this clonotype. This rearrangement joins TRBV7-2 to TRBJ2-3; 8 bases align to TRBD1. The CDR3 extends over 13 amino acids. J was trimmed by 1 base and V by 7 bases; bases with no gene match: 1. The V gene's germline CDR1 is SGHTA and CDR2 FQGNSA. CDR3 sequence reads: CASMDRGTDTQYF. The DNA of the CDR3 is TGTGCCAGCATGGACAGGGGCACAGATACGCAGTATTTT.

This clonotype was counted a few times. The chain joins TRBV6-1 to TRBJ2-7; D is perhaps TRBD1 (5 bases). This CDR3 has 16 residues. The germline V gene has CDR1 MNHNS and CDR2 SASEGT. Trimming left V 6 bases short and J 2 bases short, with 20 bases between. CDR3 sequence reads: CASSPAGGHTAYEQYF. For the CDR3, the DNA is TGTGCCAGCAGCCCGGCAGGCGGACATACCGCCTACGAGCAGTACTTC.

Many counts were recorded for this clonotype. The gene calls are TRBV20-1 and TRBJ1-1; no reliable D call. Deletions cut 6 bases from V and 3 bases from J, with 8 bases between. The CDR3 is made up of 11 amino acids. Germline lookup yields CDR1 DFQATT and CDR2 SNEGSKA (reference sequence). The CDR3 protein is CSARSDTEAFF. The CDR3, as DNA: TGCAGTGCCAGGTCCGACACTGAAGCTTTCTTT.

The sample holds a few counts of this clonotype. The V call is TRBV30, the J call TRBJ2-1; D ambiguous. The CDR3 is 18 residues long. Per the germline V gene, CDR1 is GTSNPN and CDR2 is SVGIG (reference sequence). Trimming removed 0 bases at V and 2 bases at J, with 20 bases between. CDR3 amino acids: CAWSVGYTNPPTYNEQFF. Here the CDR3 DNA reads TGTGCCTGGAGTGTAGGCTATACTAATCCCCCCACCTACAATGAGCAGTTCTTC.

This clonotype was found a few times. The chain employs TRBV20-1 and TRBJ2-3; D is possibly TRBD1 (5 bases). This CDR3 is 16 amino acids long. Germline loops: CDR1 DFQATT, CDR2 SNEGSKA (reference sequence). V shed 3 bases and J shed 3 bases, with 19 bases lying between them. This CDR3 reads CSASLPTEVGTDTQYF. DNA of the CDR3: TGCAGTGCTAGCCTCCCGACAGAAGTTGGGACAGATACGCAGTATTTT.